The clone carrying this TCR beta chain was detected a few times. The antigen is unknown. The data derive from a study of T cells after yellow fever vaccination. In the study overall: Those fractions that held only low numbers of cells were prepared using the SMART-Seq v4 Ultra Low Input RNA kit.

TCR cDNA, made by 5'RACE template switching, carried an added universal primer site and UMIs. MiXCR, run by TCRdb on the 5' RACE reads, gives a single entry per CDR3 protein. Found here are fewer than 400,000 distinct CDR3 sequences, roughly 10% of them singletons; the top ten hold 2.5% to 4%. Study conclusions and caveats: Most primary-vaccination clones reappeared after the booster (approximately 95% CD4, roughly 88% CD8). A secondary response was less intense yet reached its peak sooner, at day 5 versus 15.

Trimming pared 3 bases from V and 6 bases from J, leaving 12 bases between. The CDR3 is made up of 13 amino acids. The germline gives CDR1 KGHSH, CDR2 LQKENI. Sequencing used CD4+ T cells sorted from PBMCs, obtained 45 days after the yellow fever booster vaccination. The sequence derives from a man between 18 and 35 years old who received the YFV17D yellow fever vaccine. This sequence joins TRBV18 and TRBJ2-7; D is undetermined. The CDR3 loop reads CASSPTTLGEQYF. CDR3 sequence (DNA): TGTGCCAGCTCACCGACGACCTTAGGCGAGCAGTACTTC.